This is a list of T cell receptor beta chains from one sample in a study of shared clonotypes between healthy human individuals. Using immunoSEQ multiplex PCR, the repertoire was profiled, and TCRdb retains in-frame clones only, with some absent. The sample shows some 2.1 million clones, 93% of them seen only once. The sample was naive CD8+ T cells from PBMCs. Receptor source: a man younger than 35 in good health. Some clones in this sample may be carry-over from other donors' samples. Each CDR3 is given with its conserved first and last residue. Each record gives: V gene, clone size, D gene, J gene, CDR3 DNA, CDR3 protein. A D gene is named only where the DNA matches it firmly. Some rows have no size entry. The others give once, few or many, or a class for an expanded clone.

v_gene: TRBV7-9; abundance: -; d_gene: TRBD2; j_gene: TRBJ2-5; CDR3nt: TGTGCCAGCAGCTCCGGACTAGCGGGATTAGAGACCCAGTACTTC; CDR3aa: CASSSGLAGLETQYF
v_gene: TRBV5-4; abundance: once; d_gene: TRBD2; j_gene: TRBJ2-1; CDR3nt: TGTGCCAGCAGCTTGGTGACTAGCGGCTCCTACAATGAGCAGTTCTTC; CDR3aa: CASSLVTSGSYNEQFF
v_gene: TRBV7-2; abundance: -; d_gene: TRBD1; j_gene: TRBJ2-1; CDR3nt: TGTGCCAGCAGCTTGGACAGGGTTGGCATCAATGAGCAGTTCTTC; CDR3aa: CASSLDRVGINEQFF
v_gene: TRBV28; abundance: -; d_gene: TRBD1; j_gene: TRBJ2-7; CDR3nt: TGTGCCAGCAGCCCTCGGGACAGGGGTTACGAGCAGTACTTC; CDR3aa: CASSPRDRGYEQYF
v_gene: TRBV2; abundance: -; d_gene: -; j_gene: TRBJ2-7; CDR3nt: TGTGCCAGCAGTGAACCCGGCCAGGGGATTGGGTCCTACGAGCAGTACTTC; CDR3aa: CASSEPGQGIGSYEQYF
v_gene: TRBV30; abundance: -; d_gene: -; j_gene: TRBJ1-3; CDR3nt: TGTGCCTGGAGTTTAGGACAGTGGACCACCATATATTTT; CDR3aa: CAWSLGQWTTIYF
v_gene: TRBV4-1; abundance: -; d_gene: TRBD2; j_gene: TRBJ2-7; CDR3nt: TGCGCCAGCAGCCAAGGACTAGCGGGAGGTTACGAGCAGTACTTC; CDR3aa: CASSQGLAGGYEQYF
v_gene: TRBV29-1; abundance: once; d_gene: TRBD2; j_gene: TRBJ2-7; CDR3nt: TGCAGCGTCGTTACTAGCGGGCGTAGCTCCTACGAGCAGTACTTC; CDR3aa: CSVVTSGRSSYEQYF
v_gene: TRBV2; abundance: -; d_gene: -; j_gene: TRBJ2-1; CDR3nt: TGTGCCAGCAGTGAATACGGTCCATCTGAGCAGTTCTTC; CDR3aa: CASSEYGPSEQFF
v_gene: TRBV21-1; abundance: -; d_gene: -; j_gene: TRBJ1-4; CDR3nt: TGTGCCAGCAGCAAAGTACGGCAGGGGGCAGTCATTGAAAAACTGTTTTTT; CDR3aa: CASSKVRQGAVIEKLFF
v_gene: TRBV6-6; abundance: -; d_gene: TRBD1; j_gene: TRBJ2-7; CDR3nt: TGTGCCAGCAGTTCTCGAACAGGGGTCTACGAGCAGTACTTC; CDR3aa: CASSSRTGVYEQYF
v_gene: TRBV27; abundance: -; d_gene: TRBD1; j_gene: TRBJ1-5; CDR3nt: TGTGCCAGCAGTTTACCGGGGACAGTGGGGCTGGGCCAGCCCCAGCATTTT; CDR3aa: CASSLPGTVGLGQPQHF
v_gene: TRBV5-1; abundance: -; d_gene: TRBD1; j_gene: TRBJ2-1; CDR3nt: TGCGCCAGCAGCTTGTCGGGACAGGGCTACAATGAGCAGTTCTTC; CDR3aa: CASSLSGQGYNEQFF
v_gene: TRBV21-1; abundance: -; d_gene: -; j_gene: TRBJ2-7; CDR3nt: TGTGCCAGCAGCAACTCGGACGGCCTCTTCGGGCAGTACTTC; CDR3aa: CASSNSDGLFGQYF
v_gene: TRBV7-9; abundance: -; d_gene: TRBD1; j_gene: TRBJ1-6; CDR3nt: TGTGCCAGCAGCTTCCGGACAGGGGCGAATAATTCACCCCTCCACTTT; CDR3aa: CASSFRTGANNSPLHF
v_gene: TRBV7-3; abundance: -; d_gene: TRBD1; j_gene: TRBJ2-1; CDR3nt: TGTGCCAGCAGCTTAACTGGGCAGGGGGCCTACAATGAGCAGTTCTTC; CDR3aa: CASSLTGQGAYNEQFF
v_gene: TRBV5-6; abundance: once; d_gene: -; j_gene: TRBJ1-1; CDR3nt: TGTGCCAGCAGCCCCTGGACAAGGTTGGTTGAGGAAGCTTTCTTT; CDR3aa: CASSPWTRLVEEAFF
v_gene: TRBV19; abundance: -; d_gene: -; j_gene: TRBJ2-1; CDR3nt: TGTGCCAGTAGTATAGACAGGGGAGCCTACAATGAGCAGTTCTTC; CDR3aa: CASSIDRGAYNEQFF
v_gene: TRBV7-6; abundance: -; d_gene: -; j_gene: TRBJ1-2; CDR3nt: TGTGCCAGCAGCTCCCTGACAGGTGAGCCTAACTATGGCTACACCTTC; CDR3aa: CASSSLTGEPNYGYTF
v_gene: TRBV27; abundance: -; d_gene: TRBD2; j_gene: TRBJ2-7; CDR3nt: TGTGCCAGCAGTGCCTCCCGCGGGAGAAGGACCGAGCAGTACTTC; CDR3aa: CASSASRGRRTEQYF
v_gene: TRBV5-1; abundance: once; d_gene: TRBD1; j_gene: TRBJ1-2; CDR3nt: TGCGCCAGCAGCTTGTTTTCGACAGGGGTTCGCTATGGCTACACCTTC; CDR3aa: CASSLFSTGVRYGYTF
v_gene: TRBV9; abundance: -; d_gene: TRBD2; j_gene: TRBJ2-2; CDR3nt: TGTGCCAGCAGCACCCCTTTAGCGGGAAACACCGGGGAGCTGTTTTTT; CDR3aa: CASSTPLAGNTGELFF
v_gene: TRBV9; abundance: few; d_gene: TRBD1; j_gene: TRBJ1-2; CDR3nt: TGTGCCAGCAGCGACCGGACAGGAGCCCTCTATGGCTACACCTTC; CDR3aa: CASSDRTGALYGYTF
v_gene: TRBV4-1; abundance: -; d_gene: TRBD2; j_gene: TRBJ2-7; CDR3nt: TGCGCCAGCAGCCAAGAAGCCCCGGGACTAGCGGGAGTCAACGAGCAGTACTTC; CDR3aa: CASSQEAPGLAGVNEQYF
v_gene: TRBV5-6; abundance: -; d_gene: TRBD2; j_gene: TRBJ2-7; CDR3nt: TGTGCCAGCAGCCCTATAGCGGGAGTGGTCGAGCAGTACTTC; CDR3aa: CASSPIAGVVEQYF
v_gene: TRBV7-9; abundance: -; d_gene: TRBD1; j_gene: TRBJ1-1; CDR3nt: TGTGCCAGCAGCATGACAGGGGGCGCCATGAACACTGAAGCTTTCTTT; CDR3aa: CASSMTGGAMNTEAFF
v_gene: TRBV28; abundance: -; d_gene: TRBD1; j_gene: TRBJ1-4; CDR3nt: TGTGCCAGCAGTTCGTCCGGGGGACAGGTGTTGGAGAGCGGTGAAAAACTGTTTTTT; CDR3aa: CASSSSGGQVLESGEKLFF